These T cell receptor beta chains were read from a single sample in a study of blood T cell repertoires in COVID-19. Profiling relied on immunoSEQ multiplex PCR, and the TCRdb table lists in-frame clones only, not all of them. Of 200,000 to 300,000 clones listed, about 88% are singletons. The sample was peripheral blood. All receptors derive from a woman aged 55-70 years with COVID-19, enrolled during active disease. CDR3s include the opening cysteine and the closing phenylalanine or tryptophan. The D gene is left open where the match is weak. Part of the rows lack a size; the others show once, few, many or a class for expanded clones.

clone size,CDR3 length,J gene,D gene,V gene,CDR3 protein,CDR3 DNA
NA,15,TRBJ2-5,TRBD1,TRBV19,CASTQSQGAGETQYF,TGTGCCAGTACACAGTCTCAGGGGGCCGGCGAGACCCAGTACTTC
NA,18,TRBJ1-5,NA,TRBV7-9,CASSLEGWGGGSNQPQHF,TGTGCCAGCAGCTTAGAGGGTTGGGGAGGGGGTAGCAATCAGCCCCAGCATTTT
once,16,TRBJ1-2,TRBD1,TRBV2,CASSPWTGGPNYGYTF,TGTGCCAGCAGTCCCTGGACAGGGGGGCCTAACTATGGCTACACCTTC
NA,15,TRBJ2-1,NA,TRBV6-5,CATTLVGGAHNEQFF,TGTGCCACCACCCTCGTCGGGGGAGCGCACAATGAGCAGTTCTTC
NA,10,TRBJ2-7,NA,TRBV20-1,CSASYYEQYF,TGCAGTGCTTCCTACTACGAGCAGTACTTC
NA,12,TRBJ2-7,NA,TRBV27,CASARGSYEQYF,TGTGCCAGCGCCCGGGGCTCCTACGAGCAGTACTTC
NA,17,TRBJ1-2,NA,TRBV7-3,CASSPSAGQGTYYGYTF,TGTGCCAGCAGCCCGTCAGCCGGTCAGGGGACATACTATGGCTACACCTTC
few,15,TRBJ1-6,NA,TRBV18,CASSPSVPYNSPLHF,TGTGCCAGCTCACCGTCGGTACCCTATAATTCACCCCTCCACTTT
NA,15,TRBJ2-3,TRBD2,TRBV7-9,CASSPPGLAGDTQYF,TGTGCCAGCAGCCCTCCGGGACTAGCGGGAGATACGCAGTATTTT
NA,14,TRBJ2-7,NA,TRBV6-1,CASSEGGDFYEQYF,TGTGCCAGCAGTGAAGGTGGGGACTTCTACGAGCAGTACTTC
NA,14,TRBJ1-6,NA,TRBV5-4,CASRENRGNSPLHF,TGTGCCAGCAGGGAAAACCGGGGTAATTCACCCCTCCACTTT
NA,13,TRBJ1-5,NA,TRBV30,CAWSVGGNQPQHF,TGTGCCTGGAGTGTAGGGGGCAATCAGCCCCAGCATTTT
NA,14,TRBJ2-3,TRBD1,TRBV5-1,CASNGRGQADTQYF,TGCGCCAGCAACGGCAGGGGGCAGGCAGATACGCAGTATTTT
NA,14,TRBJ2-7,TRBD2,TRBV30,CAWSRGDYSYEQYF,TGTGCCTGGAGTCGGGGGGACTACTCCTACGAGCAGTACTTC
once,17,TRBJ1-4,TRBD1,TRBV27,CASSNLAGGGLGEKLFF,TGTGCCAGCAGTAATCTCGCAGGGGGCGGGTTAGGGGAAAAACTGTTTTTT
NA,16,TRBJ1-6,NA,TRBV30,CAWSVGPERANSPLHF,TGTGCCTGGAGTGTAGGGCCGGAGCGGGCGAATTCACCCCTCCACTTT
NA,13,TRBJ2-3,NA,TRBV28,CASSLIVRDTQYF,TGTGCCAGCAGTTTAATTGTGAGGGATACGCAGTATTTT
NA,18,TRBJ2-1,TRBD2,TRBV7-2,CASSLGLLASGLGDEQFF,TGTGCCAGCAGCTTAGGGTTGCTGGCTAGCGGGTTGGGTGATGAGCAGTTCTTC
NA,16,TRBJ2-1,TRBD2,TRBV7-8,CASSPRPRGGSNEQFF,TGTGCCAGCAGCCCACGGCCCCGGGGGGGGTCAAATGAGCAGTTCTTC
NA,18,TRBJ1-1,TRBD1,TRBV4-2,CASSRDHRTGEGSTEAFF,TGTGCCAGCAGTCGCGACCATAGAACAGGGGAAGGGAGCACTGAAGCTTTCTTT
NA,15,TRBJ2-2,NA,TRBV5-1,CASSLDLPNTGELFF,TGCGCCAGCAGCTTGGATCTTCCGAACACCGGGGAGCTGTTTTTT